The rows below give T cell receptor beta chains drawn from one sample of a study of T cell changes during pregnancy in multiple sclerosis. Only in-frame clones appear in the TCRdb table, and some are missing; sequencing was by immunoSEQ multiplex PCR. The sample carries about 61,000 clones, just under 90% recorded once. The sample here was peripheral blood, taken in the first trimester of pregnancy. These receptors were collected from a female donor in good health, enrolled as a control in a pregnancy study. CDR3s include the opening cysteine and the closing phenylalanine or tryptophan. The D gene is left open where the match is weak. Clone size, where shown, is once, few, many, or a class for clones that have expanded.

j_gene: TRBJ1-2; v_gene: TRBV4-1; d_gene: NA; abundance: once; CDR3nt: TGCGCCAGCAGCCAAGATGCAGGGGCGGCTGGCTACACCTTC; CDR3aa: CASSQDAGAAGYTF
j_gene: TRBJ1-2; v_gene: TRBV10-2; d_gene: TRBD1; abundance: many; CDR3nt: TGCGCCAGCAGTAGGGACAGTGGTGGCTACACCTTC; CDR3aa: CASSRDSGGYTF
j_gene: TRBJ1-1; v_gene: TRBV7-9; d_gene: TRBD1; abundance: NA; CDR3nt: TGTGCCAGCAGCCCGGACAGGGTGGCTTTCTTT; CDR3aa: CASSPDRVAFF
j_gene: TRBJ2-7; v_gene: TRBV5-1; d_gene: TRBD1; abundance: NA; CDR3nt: TGCGCCAGCAGCTTGGCCAGGACAGGGAACGAGCAGTACTTC; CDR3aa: CASSLARTGNEQYF
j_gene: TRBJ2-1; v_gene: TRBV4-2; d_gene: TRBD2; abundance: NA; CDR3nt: TGTGCCAGCAGCCCCCGACTAGCTTCATTCGATGAGCAGTTCTTC; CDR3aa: CASSPRLASFDEQFF
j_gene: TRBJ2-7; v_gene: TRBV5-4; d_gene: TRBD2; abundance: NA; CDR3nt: TGTGCCAGCAGCCAAATATTCAATCCGGGACTAGCGATTTATTACGAGCAGTACTTC; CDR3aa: CASSQIFNPGLAIYYEQYF
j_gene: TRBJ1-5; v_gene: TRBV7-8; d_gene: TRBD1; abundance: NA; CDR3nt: TGTGCCAGCAGCCCGGATGGGGCAGGGGGATATAGCAATCAGCCCCAGCATTTT; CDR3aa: CASSPDGAGGYSNQPQHF
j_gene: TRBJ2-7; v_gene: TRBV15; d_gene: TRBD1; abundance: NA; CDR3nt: TGTGCCACCAGCAGAGTGCCCGGGACAGCCATATCCTACGAGCAGTACTTC; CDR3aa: CATSRVPGTAISYEQYF
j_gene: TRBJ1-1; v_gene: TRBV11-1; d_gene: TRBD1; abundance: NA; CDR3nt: TGTGCCAGCAGCATGACAGGGGGAAGGACTGAAGCTTTCTTT; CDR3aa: CASSMTGGRTEAFF
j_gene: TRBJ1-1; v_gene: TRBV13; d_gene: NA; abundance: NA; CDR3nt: TGTGCCAGCAGCTCTTATTTGGACAGCGGCCCTGAAGCTTTCTTT; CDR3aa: CASSSYLDSGPEAFF
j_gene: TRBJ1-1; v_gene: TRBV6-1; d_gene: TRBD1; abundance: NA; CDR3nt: TGTGCCAGCAGTTTGGACAGGGCGGAAACTGAAGCTTTCTTT; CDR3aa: CASSLDRAETEAFF
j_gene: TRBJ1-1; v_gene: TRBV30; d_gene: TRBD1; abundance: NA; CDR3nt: TGTGCCTGGAGCCGACAGGGAGGCACTGAAGCTTTCTTT; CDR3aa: CAWSRQGGTEAFF
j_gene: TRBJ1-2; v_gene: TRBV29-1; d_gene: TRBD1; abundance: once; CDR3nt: TGCAGCACTGGGGACAGGGAGGACTATGGCTACACCTTC; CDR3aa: CSTGDREDYGYTF
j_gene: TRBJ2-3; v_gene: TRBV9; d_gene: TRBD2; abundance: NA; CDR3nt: TGTGCCAGCAGCGTAGGCGGGTCGGGGGGAGATACGCAGTATTTT; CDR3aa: CASSVGGSGGDTQYF
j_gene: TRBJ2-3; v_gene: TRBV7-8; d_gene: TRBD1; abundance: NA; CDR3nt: TGTGCCAGCAGCCTTTGGACAGGGAGTAGCACAGATACGCAGTATTTT; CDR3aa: CASSLWTGSSTDTQYF
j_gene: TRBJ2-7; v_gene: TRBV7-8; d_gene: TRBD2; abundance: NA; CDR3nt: TGTGCCAGCAGCTCGCCCGACGGACTAGCGGTTACCTACGAGCAGTACTTC; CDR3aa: CASSSPDGLAVTYEQYF
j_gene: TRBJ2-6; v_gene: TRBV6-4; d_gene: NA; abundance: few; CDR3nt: TGTGCCAGCAGTTCAGGGGAGTCTGGGGCCAACGTCCTGACTTTC; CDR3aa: CASSSGESGANVLTF
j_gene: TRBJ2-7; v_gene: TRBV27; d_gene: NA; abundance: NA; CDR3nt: TGTGCCAGCAGTTTAGGACCCGCGGGCTACGAGCAGTACTTC; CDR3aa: CASSLGPAGYEQYF
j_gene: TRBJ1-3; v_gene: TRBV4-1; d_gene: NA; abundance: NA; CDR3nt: TGCGCCAGCAGCCAAGATTTTGGGGGGACCATCAGGGGAAACACCATATATTTT; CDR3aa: CASSQDFGGTIRGNTIYF
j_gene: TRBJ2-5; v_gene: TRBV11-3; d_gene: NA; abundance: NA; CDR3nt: TGTGCCAGCAGCTCAGGGGAGTTAGAGACCCAGTACTTC; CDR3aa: CASSSGELETQYF
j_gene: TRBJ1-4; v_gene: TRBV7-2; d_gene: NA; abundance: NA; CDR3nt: TGTGCCAGCAGCTTAGTTCGGCTTAGCAGTTCTACTAATGAAAAACTGTTTTTT; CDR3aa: CASSLVRLSSSTNEKLFF
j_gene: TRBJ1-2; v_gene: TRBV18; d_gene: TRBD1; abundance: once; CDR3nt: TGTGCCAGCTCGGACGGGACAGACTATGGCTACACCTTC; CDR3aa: CASSDGTDYGYTF
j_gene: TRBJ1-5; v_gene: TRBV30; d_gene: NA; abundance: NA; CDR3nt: TGTGCCTGGAGTTCAGAGGCCAATCAGCCCCAGCATTTT; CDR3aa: CAWSSEANQPQHF
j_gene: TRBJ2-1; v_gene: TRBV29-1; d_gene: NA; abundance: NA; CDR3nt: TGCAGCGTTTCGGGAGCTAGCTCCTACAATGAGCAGTTCTTC; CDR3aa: CSVSGASSYNEQFF
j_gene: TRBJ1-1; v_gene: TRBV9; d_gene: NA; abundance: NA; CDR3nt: TGTGCCAGCAGCGTTTCGACTGGCACTGAAGCTTTCTTT; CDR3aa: CASSVSTGTEAFF
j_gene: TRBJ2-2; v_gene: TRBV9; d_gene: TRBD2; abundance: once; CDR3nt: TGTGCCAGCAGCTCGGGAGGCGTTGTCACCGGGGAGCTGTTTTTT; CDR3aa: CASSSGGVVTGELFF
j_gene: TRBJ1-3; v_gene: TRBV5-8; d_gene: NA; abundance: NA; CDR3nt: TGTGCCAGCAGCTTGGTGGTGACAGGCGGTGGTGGAAACACCATATATTTT; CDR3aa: CASSLVVTGGGGNTIYF
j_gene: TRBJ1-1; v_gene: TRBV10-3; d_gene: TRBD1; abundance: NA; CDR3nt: TGTGCCATCAGTGTCGGACAGGAGTTCACTGAAGCTTTCTTT; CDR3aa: CAISVGQEFTEAFF
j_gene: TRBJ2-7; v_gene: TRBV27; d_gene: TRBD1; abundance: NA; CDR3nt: TGTGCCAGCACAAAGGGACAGGGGGACGAGCAGTACTTC; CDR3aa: CASTKGQGDEQYF
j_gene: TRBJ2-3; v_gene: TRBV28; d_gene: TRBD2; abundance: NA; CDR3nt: TGTGCCAGCAGACGCGGGGGGGCGGGGCATACGCAGTATTTT; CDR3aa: CASRRGGAGHTQYF
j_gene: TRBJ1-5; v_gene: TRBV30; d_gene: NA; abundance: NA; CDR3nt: TGTGCCTGGAACCCCCAGGATATTAATCAGCCCCAGCATTTT; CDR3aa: CAWNPQDINQPQHF
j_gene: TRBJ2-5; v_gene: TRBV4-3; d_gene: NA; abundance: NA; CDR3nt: TGCGCCAGCAGCCAAGACAGAGAGACCCAGTACTTC; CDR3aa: CASSQDRETQYF
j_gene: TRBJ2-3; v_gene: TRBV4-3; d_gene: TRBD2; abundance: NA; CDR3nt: TGCGCCAGCAGCCAAGAACTAGCGGATACGCAGTATTTT; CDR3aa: CASSQELADTQYF
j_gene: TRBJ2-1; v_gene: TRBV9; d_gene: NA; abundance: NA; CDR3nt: TGTGCCAGCAGTGACCCGGACTCTTACAATGAGCAGTTCTTC; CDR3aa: CASSDPDSYNEQFF
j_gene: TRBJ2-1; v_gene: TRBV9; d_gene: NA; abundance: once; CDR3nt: TGTGCCAGCAGCCCTCGACTAGTCTCCTACAATGAGCAGTTCTTC; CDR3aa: CASSPRLVSYNEQFF
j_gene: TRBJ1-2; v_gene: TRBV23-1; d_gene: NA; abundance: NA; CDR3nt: TGCGCCAGCAGTCGCTTCAAGGACCTGGCGGGCGGCTACACCTTC; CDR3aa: CASSRFKDLAGGYTF
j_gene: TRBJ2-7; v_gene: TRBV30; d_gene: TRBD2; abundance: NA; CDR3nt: TGTGCCTGGAGTGCGGGACTAGCGTCCTACGAGCAGTACTTC; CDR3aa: CAWSAGLASYEQYF
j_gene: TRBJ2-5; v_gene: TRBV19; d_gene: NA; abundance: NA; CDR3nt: TGTGCCAGTAGTGACAGACTCCCTTACCCCCAGTACTTC; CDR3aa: CASSDRLPYPQYF
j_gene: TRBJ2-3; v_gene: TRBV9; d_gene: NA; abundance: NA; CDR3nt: TGTGCCAGCAGCTCCCCTTCGGATACGCAGTATTTT; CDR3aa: CASSSPSDTQYF